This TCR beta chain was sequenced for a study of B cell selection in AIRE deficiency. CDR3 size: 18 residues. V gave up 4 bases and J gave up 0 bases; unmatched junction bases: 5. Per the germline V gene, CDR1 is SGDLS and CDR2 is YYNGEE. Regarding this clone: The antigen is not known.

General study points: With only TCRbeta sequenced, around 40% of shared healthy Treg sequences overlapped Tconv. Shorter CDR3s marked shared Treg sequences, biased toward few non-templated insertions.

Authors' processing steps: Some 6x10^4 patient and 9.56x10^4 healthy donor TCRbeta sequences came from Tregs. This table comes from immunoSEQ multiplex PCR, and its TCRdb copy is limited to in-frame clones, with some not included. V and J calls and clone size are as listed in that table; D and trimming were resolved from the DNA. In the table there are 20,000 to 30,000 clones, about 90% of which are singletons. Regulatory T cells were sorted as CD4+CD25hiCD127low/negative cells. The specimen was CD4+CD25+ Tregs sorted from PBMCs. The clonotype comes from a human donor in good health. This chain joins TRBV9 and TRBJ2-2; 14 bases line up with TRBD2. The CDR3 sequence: CASSPRGLAGANTGELFF. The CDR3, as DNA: TGTGCCAGCAGCCCGAGGGGACTAGCGGGAGCGAACACCGGGGAGCTGTTTTTT.